This TCR beta chain was found in a study of cytomegalovirus exposure and HLA in healthy donors. In the study overall: The 110 or so validation repertoires used a platform that matched the one used for the 600 to 700 first-cohort repertoires, as a later analysis reported.

Measured with immunoSEQ multiplex PCR; TCRdb has only the in-frame clones, and not every one. Among around 120,000 clones listed, around 89% were seen once. Germline V CDR1 and CDR2: SGHTA, FQGNSA. The CDR3 spans 15 residues. V was pared by 4 bases and J by 7 bases, with 13 bases of the junction left unmatched. This clonotype was obtained from a woman under 30 in good health and CMV-seropositive. The rearrangement uses TRBV7-2 and TRBJ2-7; 7 nucleotides line up with TRBD2. The sequenced sample was PBMCs. CDR3 coding DNA: TGTGCCAGCAGCTGGTCTGGCGGGTCCGGGGGGGAGCAGTACTTC. Amino acids: CASSWSGGSGGEQYF.